The 9 T cell receptor beta chains below were found in one sample sequenced in a study of blood T cell repertoires in COVID-19. The method was immunoSEQ multiplex PCR; TCRdb's version includes in-frame clones alone and lacks a portion of them. The table lists some 83,000 clones, 87% of them singletons. What was sequenced was peripheral blood. These receptors were taken from a woman of 80 years or more with active or convalescent COVID-19.

The chain links TRBV5-8 to TRBJ2-5; tentative D call: TRBD1 (5 bases). Between the trimmed V and J ends, which lost 6 bases and 4 bases, there was a span of 13 bases. The germline V gene encodes CDR1 SGHTS and CDR2 YDEGEE. This CDR3 has 13 residues. The CDR3: CASTRPGLETQYF. In DNA, the CDR3 is TGTGCCAGCACCCGGCCAGGGCTAGAGACCCAGTACTTC.

This sequence joins TRBV7-2 and TRBJ2-2, with D maybe TRBD2 (5 bases). Per germline, CDR1 SGHTA and CDR2 FQGNSA. Trimming pared 5 bases from V and 5 bases from J, leaving 15 bases between. The CDR3 length is 15 residues. CDR3 coding DNA: TGTGCCAGCAGCCCTCTTGCCCGGGAAACCGGGGAGCTGTTTTTT. It encodes CASSPLARETGELFF.

This clone was detected a few times. The chain combines TRBV20-1 with TRBJ1-1; D is undetermined. Trimming cost V 6 bases and J 8 bases, with 13 bases left between them. Germline V gene data show CDR1 as DFQATT and CDR2 as SNEGSKA (reference sequence). The length of the CDR3 is 11 residues. The chain's CDR3 is CSALRETEAFF. In DNA form, the CDR3 reads TGCAGTGCCCTACGGGAGACCGAAGCTTTCTTT.

This clone was detected only once. This chain connects TRBV24-1 to TRBJ2-7, with 7 bases identical to TRBD1. Germline CDR1 KGHDR, CDR2 SFDVKD. Unmatched junction bases numbered 6, after V lost 2 bases and J lost 3 bases. The CDR3 length is 15 residues. Here the CDR3 reads CATSDWSGGHYEQYF. The CDR3 DNA follows: TGTGCCACCAGTGATTGGTCAGGGGGACACTACGAGCAGTACTTC.

CDR3 nucleotide sequence: TGTGCCAGCAAGTCAGGGTGGTATGGCTACACCTTC. It specifies CASKSGWYGYTF. The V and J genes are TRBV2 and TRBJ1-2; possible D gene TRBD1, 5 bases. Germline values: CDR1 SNHLY, CDR2 FYNNEI. This CDR3 contains 12 residues. V lost 7 bases to trimming and J lost 5 bases, with 11 bases between them.

The chain employs TRBV4-1 and TRBJ2-5; TRBD2 agrees at 7 bases. Germline values: CDR1 MGHRA, CDR2 YSYEKL. The CDR3 sequence is 17 residues long. V dropped 1 base and J dropped 5; count of bases not matched to a gene: 13. Written as DNA, the CDR3 is TGCGCCAGCAGCCAAGGAGCCGGGACTAAGCTGGTTGAGACCCAGTACTTC. This encodes CASSQGAGTKLVETQYF.

The chain uses TRBV5-1 and TRBJ2-1, with 9 bases that match TRBD2. This CDR3 has 16 amino acids. Germline V gives CDR1 SGHRS, CDR2 YFSETQ. V gave up 6 bases and J gave up 2 bases; unmatched junction bases: 9. The CDR3 DNA reads as TGCGCCAGCACCCAGGCTAGCGGGGAAGCCTACAATGAGCAGTTCTTC. It encodes CASTQASGEAYNEQFF. Supplemented by reference TRBV5-1 and TRBJ2-1, the full variable domain reads KAGVTQTPRYLIKTRGQQVTLSCSPISGHRSVSWYQQTPGQGLQFLFEYFSETQRNKGNFPGRFSGRQFSNSRSEMNVSTLELGDSALYLCASTQASGEAYNEQFFGPGTRLTVL.

The genes are TRBV19 and TRBJ2-5; 10 bases match TRBD1. Trimming cost V 5 bases and J 4 bases; bases outside gene matches: 4. The CDR3 sequence is 14 residues long. Germline V CDR1 and CDR2: LNHDA, SQIVND (reference sequence). This CDR3 is CASSPGTGAETQYF. In DNA form, the CDR3 reads TGTGCCAGTAGTCCCGGGACAGGGGCAGAGACCCAGTACTTC. The full variable domain, with the rest looked up from reference TRBV19 and TRBJ2-5, is DGGITQSPKYLFRKEGQNVTLSCEQNLNHDAMYWYRQDPGQGLRLIYYSQIVNDFQKGDIAEGYSVSREKKESFPLTVTSAQKNPTAFYLCASSPGTGAETQYFGPGTRLLVL.

This clone was recorded once. The genes are TRBV28 and TRBJ2-2; 12 bases line up with TRBD2. The CDR3 has 18 amino acids. The V gene's germline CDR1 is MDHEN and CDR2 SYDVKM. Trimming cost V 6 bases and J 6 bases; bases outside gene matches: 14. Here the CDR3 reads CASSPPHPSGGAPGELFF. The CDR3 DNA sequence: TGTGCCAGCAGCCCCCCCCATCCTAGCGGGGGGGCCCCCGGGGAGCTGTTTTTT.